The source of this TCR beta chain is a study of identifying expanded T cells in peripheral blood. This clone has only one observation. Measured with immunoSEQ multiplex PCR; TCRdb has only the in-frame clones, and not every one. The sample includes more than 55,000 clones, around 87% of them seen just once. Sequenced input: blood. The receptor was isolated from a person aged 18 to 70 in good health.

CDR3 DNA: TGTGCCAGCAGCCGAGCAGGACAGGGCACCTACAATGAGCAGTTCTTC. Protein: CASSRAGQGTYNEQFF. V usage is TRBV7-9 and J usage is TRBJ2-1; 8 nucleotides line up with TRBD1. The CDR3 runs 16 residues. Germline V gene lookup returns CDR1 SEHNR and CDR2 FQNEAQ (reference sequence). The V and J ends lost 5 bases and 2 bases, in that order; junction bases with no gene match: 8. Based on the CDR3 plus reference TRBV7-9 and TRBJ2-1, the full variable domain is DTGVSQNPRHKITKRGQNVTFRCDPISEHNRLYWYRQTLGQGPEFLTYFQNEAQLEKSRLLSDRFSAERPKGSFSTLEIQRTEQGDSAMYLCASSRAGQGTYNEQFFGPGTRLTVL.